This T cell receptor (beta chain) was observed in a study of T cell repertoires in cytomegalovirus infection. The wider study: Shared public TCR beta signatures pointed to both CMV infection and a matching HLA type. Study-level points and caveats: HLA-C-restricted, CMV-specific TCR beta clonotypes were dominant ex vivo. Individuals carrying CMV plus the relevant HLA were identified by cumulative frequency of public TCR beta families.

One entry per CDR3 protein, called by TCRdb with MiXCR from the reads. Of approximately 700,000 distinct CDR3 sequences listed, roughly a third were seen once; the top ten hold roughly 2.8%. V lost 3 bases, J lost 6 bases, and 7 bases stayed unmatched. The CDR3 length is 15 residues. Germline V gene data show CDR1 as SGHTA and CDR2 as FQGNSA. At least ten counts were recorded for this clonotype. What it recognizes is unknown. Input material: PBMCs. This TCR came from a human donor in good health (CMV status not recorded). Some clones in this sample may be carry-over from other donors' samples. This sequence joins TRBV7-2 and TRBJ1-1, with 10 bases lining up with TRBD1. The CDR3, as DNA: TGTGCCAGCAGCTTGACCGACAGGGGGCGATCTGAAGCTTTCTTT. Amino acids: CASSLTDRGRSEAFF. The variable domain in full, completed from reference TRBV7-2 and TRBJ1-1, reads GAGVSQSPSNKVTEKGKDVELRCDPISGHTALYWYRQSLGQGLEFLIYFQGNSAPDKSGLPSDRFSAERTGGSVSTLTIQRTQQEDSAVYLCASSLTDRGRSEAFFGQGTRLTVV.